This T cell receptor beta chain was recovered during a study of T cells after yellow fever vaccination. The CDR3 is 15 residues long. The germline V and J ends were trimmed by 7 bases and 8 bases, with 18 bases remaining between them. The germline V gene has CDR1 MNHEY and CDR2 SVGAGI. General observations from the study: Re-detected after boosting: most primary clones, 96% of CD4 and about 85% of CD8. The bulk population could contribute abundant contaminating clonotypes to FACS-sorted repertoires.

TCRdb re-called the 5' RACE reads through MiXCR, storing one row per CDR3 protein. The sample includes roughly 260,000 distinct CDR3 sequences, under 15% of them seen just once. This clonotype turned up a few times. Its antigen is undetermined. The starting material was CD4+ T cells sorted from PBMCs, obtained 45 days after the yellow fever booster vaccination. The chain carries TRBV6-5 and TRBJ1-6; TRBD1 might be the D (6 bases). The receptor was derived from a man aged 25 to 40 who received the YFV17D yellow fever vaccine. The CDR3 coding sequence is TGTGCCAGCACCCCCTCCGACCGGGGGCATTCACCCCTCCACTTT. The encoded protein is CASTPSDRGHSPLHF.